These 8 T cell receptor beta chains originate from one sample sequenced in a study of shared clonotypes between healthy human individuals. Clones were read by immunoSEQ multiplex PCR, and TCRdb kept only the in-frame ones, dropping some. Of around 2.3 million clones listed, more than 90% were seen once; the top ten hold more than 0.1%. Sequenced material: naive CD4+ T cells sorted from blood. Indicated subset: CD45RA+ positively selected. Every receptor here comes from a man aged 18-30 years in good health.

This chain links TRBV11-2 with TRBJ2-2; D call uncertain. The ends were cut back, 1 base at V and 7 bases at J, with 4 bases in the middle. Germline lookup yields CDR1 SGHAT and CDR2 FQNNGV. This CDR3 region has 12 residues. CDR3 region: CASSLVGGELFF. Here the CDR3 DNA reads TGTGCCAGCAGCTTAGTAGGCGGGGAGCTGTTTTTT.

This clone is a singleton in its sample. The chain combines TRBV6-5 with TRBJ1-2, with 10 bases lining up with TRBD1. This CDR3 has 14 amino acids. Germline loops: CDR1 MNHEY, CDR2 SVGAGI. V shed 7 bases and J 7 bases; nucleotides not matched to a gene: 9. CDR3 residues: CASKPTGGAFGYTF. Here the CDR3 DNA reads TGTGCCAGCAAACCGACAGGGGGCGCTTTTGGCTACACCTTC.

The rearrangement links TRBV10-3 to TRBJ1-4, with D maybe TRBD1 (5 bases). The CDR3 length is 13 residues. V was clipped by 6 bases and J by 5 bases, with 10 bases between them. CDR1 is ENHRY, CDR2 SYGVKD, per germline. The CDR3 is CAIRGTVNEKLFF. The DNA of the CDR3 is TGTGCCATCAGGGGGACTGTAAATGAAAAACTGTTTTTT.

The rearrangement joins TRBV27 to TRBJ2-7, with TRBD2 as a possible D gene (5 bases). Trimming left V 2 bases short and J 3 bases short, with 14 bases between. CDR1 is MNHEY and CDR2 is SMNVEV in the germline V gene (reference sequence). The length of the CDR3 is 15 residues. CDR3 residues: CASSLVGEGFYEQYF. The CDR3 bases are TGTGCCAGCAGTTTAGTGGGCGAGGGCTTCTACGAGCAGTACTTC.

The J gene is TRBJ1-2, the V gene TRBV7-9, with D uncertain. V was shortened by 1 base and J by 5 bases, with 14 bases between the two germline ends. This CDR3 comprises 15 residues. The germline V gene encodes CDR1 SEHNR and CDR2 FQNEAQ (reference sequence). In DNA, the CDR3 is TGTGCCAGCAGCTTAGACCCAATGTTAGGTTATGGCTACACCTTC. It encodes CASSLDPMLGYGYTF.

The chain has TRBV7-2 and TRBJ2-3; 11 bases map to TRBD2. This CDR3 spans 17 amino acids. The ends lost 5 bases at V and 0 bases at J; junction bases unmatched: 7. CDR1 SGHTA and CDR2 FQGNSA come from the germline V gene. For the CDR3, the DNA is TGTGCCAGCAGCCCCAGACTAGCGGGGCCAAGCACAGATACGCAGTATTTT. Translating it yields CASSPRLAGPSTDTQYF.

V usage is TRBV29-1 and J usage is TRBJ2-3, with TRBD2 identical over 7 bases. J was trimmed by 0 bases and V by 7 bases; bases with no gene match: 7. Germline CDR1 SQVTM, CDR2 ANQGSEA. CDR3 length: 14 amino acids. The CDR3 is CSARGSGSTDTQYF. CDR3 nucleotide sequence: TGCAGCGCCCGGGGTAGCGGGAGCACAGATACGCAGTATTTT.

The CDR3 loop reads CASSQSFRPNNSPLHF. The CDR3 bases are TGCGCCAGCAGTCAATCTTTCAGACCAAATAATTCACCCCTCCACTTT. The rearrangement joins TRBV23-1 to TRBJ1-6; the D is unclear. Being an ORF, TRBV23-1 has a function that is uncertain. The V gene lost 0 bases and the J gene lost 5 bases, with 11 bases spanning the gap. CDR3 length: 16 amino acids.